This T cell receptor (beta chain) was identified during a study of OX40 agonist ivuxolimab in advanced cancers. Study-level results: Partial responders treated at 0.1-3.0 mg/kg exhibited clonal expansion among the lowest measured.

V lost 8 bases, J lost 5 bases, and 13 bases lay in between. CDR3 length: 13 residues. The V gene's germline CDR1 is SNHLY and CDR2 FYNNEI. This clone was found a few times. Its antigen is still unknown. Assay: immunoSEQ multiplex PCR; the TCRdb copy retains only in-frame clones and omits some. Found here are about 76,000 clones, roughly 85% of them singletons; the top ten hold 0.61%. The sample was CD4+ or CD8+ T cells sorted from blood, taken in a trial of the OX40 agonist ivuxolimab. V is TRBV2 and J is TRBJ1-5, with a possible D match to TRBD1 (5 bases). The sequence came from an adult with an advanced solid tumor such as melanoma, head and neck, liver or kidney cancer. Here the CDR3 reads CASGSTGDQPQHF. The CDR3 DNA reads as TGTGCCAGCGGGTCCACGGGGGATCAGCCCCAGCATTTT.